The 28 T cell receptor beta chains listed next were all sequenced from one sample in a study of shared clonotypes between healthy human individuals. Sequencing used immunoSEQ multiplex PCR; TCRdb keeps in-frame clones, though not all of them. The sample yields roughly 1,000,000 clones, 75% to 80% seen once. Sequenced material: memory CD4+ T cells from PBMCs. Noted subset: CD45RA-negative fraction. The receptors were gathered from a man between 18 and 35 years old in good health. Some clones in this sample may be carry-over from other donors' samples.

To note about this clone: This sample includes further DNA sequences coding for the same CDR3. V gene TRBV5-4 combines with J gene TRBJ2-1; either TRBD1 or TRBD2 may supply D (5 bases each). V lost 4 bases and J 2 bases, leaving 10 bases between the germline ends. CDR3 length: 14 amino acids. Germline V gene data show CDR1 as SGHNT and CDR2 as YYREEE (reference sequence). The CDR3 DNA reads TGTGCCAGCAGCGCCGGGACGGCCTACAATGAGCAGTTCTTC. Translating it yields CASSAGTAYNEQFF.

As regards this clone: With a much larger clone just one base away, this may be a read error. This chain links TRBV28 with TRBJ1-1, with D tentatively TRBD1 (5 bases). Trimming removed 1 base at V and 1 base at J, with 7 bases between. The CDR3 is 14 residues long. Germline CDR1 MDHEN, CDR2 SYDVKM. The CDR3 bases are TGTGCCAGCAGTTTATCTCAGGGGAACACTGAAGCTTTCTTT. Its protein product is CASSLSQGNTEAFF.

CDR3 region: CSAAMDGPQHF. As DNA, the CDR3 is TGCAGTGCGGCCATGGACGGGCCCCAGCATTTT. V usage is TRBV20-1 and J usage is TRBJ1-5; D uncertain. Trimming removed 6 bases at V and 9 bases at J, with 12 bases between. This CDR3 spans 11 amino acids. CDR1 is DFQATT, CDR2 SNEGSKA, per germline (reference sequence).

The chain is built from TRBV15 and TRBJ2-5; the match to TRBD2 covers 7 bases. Germline V gene sequence: CDR1 LNHNV, CDR2 YYDKDF (reference sequence). The CDR3 is 14 residues long. Trimming cost V 3 bases and J 5 bases; bases outside gene matches: 6. The CDR3: CATSRDGEGETQYF. In DNA form, the CDR3 reads TGTGCCACCAGCAGGGACGGGGAGGGGGAGACCCAGTACTTC.

This chain joins TRBV28 and TRBJ2-7; TRBD2 matches 16 bases. The CDR3 loop spans 14 amino acids. Germline assignment: CDR1 MDHEN and CDR2 SYDVKM. V shed 4 bases, J shed 12 bases, and the junction held 6 bases outside the gene matches. CDR3 sequence: CASSWGLAGGRSYF. The CDR3 DNA follows: TGTGCCAGCAGTTGGGGACTAGCGGGAGGGCGTTCGTACTTC.

The chain is built from TRBV6-4 and TRBJ2-1; TRBD2 agrees at 10 bases. Trimming at V came to 6 bases and at J to 2 bases, leaving 4 bases not matched to a gene. Germline V gene data show CDR1 as MRHNA and CDR2 as SNTAGT. This CDR3 spans 15 amino acids. CDR3 amino acids: CASSLLAGPYNEQFF. CDR3 coding DNA: TGTGCCAGCAGCCTACTAGCGGGACCCTACAATGAGCAGTTCTTC.

The chain recombines TRBV27 with TRBJ1-2, with 9 bases lining up with TRBD1. The V and J ends lost 5 bases and 7 bases, in that order; junction bases with no gene match: 11. Germline lookup yields CDR1 MNHEY and CDR2 SMNVEV (reference sequence). The CDR3 loop spans 15 amino acids. CDR3 coding DNA: TGTGCCAGCAGTCAACCCGGGACAGGGAGAGTTGGCTACACCTTC. This codes for CASSQPGTGRVGYTF.

The V call is TRBV28, the J call TRBJ2-7; 8 nucleotides align to TRBD2. J was trimmed by 3 bases and V by 6 bases; bases with no gene match: 4. The germline CDR1 and CDR2 sequences are MDHEN and SYDVKM. This CDR3 region has 13 residues. DNA of the CDR3: TGTGCCAGCAGAGAGGGACTAGACTACGAGCAGTACTTC. Its translation is CASREGLDYEQYF.

The count of this clone is one. V gene TRBV19 combines with J gene TRBJ1-2; no reliable D call. CDR1 and CDR2 (germline): LNHDA, SQIVND (reference sequence). CDR3 size: 14 residues. The V end lost 4 bases, the J end lost 0 bases, and 9 bases lay between the germline ends. The CDR3 sequence is CASSTPGTNYGYTF. The CDR3 region has the DNA TGTGCCAGTAGTACGCCGGGCACTAACTATGGCTACACCTTC. The full variable domain, in which reference TRBV19 and TRBJ1-2 provide the parts outside the CDR3, is DGGITQSPKYLFRKEGQNVTLSCEQNLNHDAMYWYRQDPGQGLRLIYYSQIVNDFQKGDIAEGYSVSREKKESFPLTVTSAQKNPTAFYLCASSTPGTNYGYTFGSGTRLTVV.

This chain links TRBV30 with TRBJ2-3; TRBD1 aligns across 11 bases. Trimming at V came to 2 bases and at J to 5 bases, leaving 6 bases not matched to a gene. CDR1 and CDR2 (germline): GTSNPN, SVGIG (reference sequence). The CDR3 is 15 residues long. Here the CDR3 DNA reads TGTGCCTGGAGTTCCGGGACAGGGGGGAAAGATACGCAGTATTTT. Protein sequence: CAWSSGTGGKDTQYF.

The rearrangement joins TRBV30 to TRBJ2-7, with 16 bases that match TRBD2. This CDR3 contains 19 residues. With 2 bases clipped from V and 6 bases from J, the junction kept 16 bases outside the gene matches. CDR1 is GTSNPN, CDR2 SVGIG, per germline (reference sequence). This CDR3 reads CAWSPPGLAGGPGGSEQYF. DNA for the CDR3: TGTGCCTGGAGTCCCCCGGGACTAGCGGGAGGGCCGGGCGGCAGCGAGCAGTACTTC.

The V and J genes are TRBV7-3 and TRBJ2-7; D might be TRBD2 (5 bases). This CDR3 is 15 amino acids long. V shed 5 bases and J shed 0 bases, with 14 bases lying between them. CDR1 SGHTA and CDR2 FQGTGA come from the germline V gene. The CDR3 region is CASSLMRANSYEQYF. DNA of the CDR3: TGTGCCAGCAGCCTTATGCGGGCGAACTCCTACGAGCAGTACTTC.

The rearrangement uses TRBV28 and TRBJ2-7; possible D gene TRBD2, 6 bases. This CDR3 is 15 amino acids long. CDR1 MDHEN and CDR2 SYDVKM come from the germline V gene. V dropped 5 bases and J dropped 3 bases, with 17 bases sitting between them. CDR3 DNA sequence: TGTGCCAGCAGTACCCCCGGGGGATTTCTCTACGAGCAGTACTTC. Residues: CASSTPGGFLYEQYF. Full variable domain (remainder filled in from reference TRBV28 and TRBJ2-7): DVKVTQSSRYLVKRTGEKVFLECVQDMDHENMFWYRQDPGLGLRLIYFSYDVKMKEKGDIPEGYSVSREKKERFSLILESASTNQTSMYLCASSTPGGFLYEQYFGPGTRLTVT.

This clone was found once. Other nucleotide sequences from this sample produce the same CDR3. CDR3 DNA: TGTGCCAGCAGTTCGAACACCGGGGAGCTGTTTTTT. Amino acid sequence: CASSSNTGELFF. The chain uses TRBV7-7 and TRBJ2-2; D unresolved. CDR1 is SSHAT and CDR2 is FNYEAQ in the germline V gene (reference sequence). The CDR3 runs 12 residues. Trimming pared 6 bases from V and 0 bases from J, leaving 2 bases between.

This clone was detected only once. The chain joins TRBV10-1 to TRBJ2-5; no reliable D call. The V end lost 11 bases, the J end lost 5 bases, and 9 bases lay between the germline ends. Germline V gene lookup returns CDR1 WNHNN and CDR2 SYGVQD (reference sequence). CDR3 length: 10 residues. CDR3 region: CAPGWETQYF. Written as DNA, the CDR3 is TGCGCCCCCGGATGGGAGACCCAGTACTTC.

CDR3 loop: CASSRQGSYTDTQYF. DNA of the CDR3: TGCGCCAGCAGCCGACAGGGGAGTTATACAGATACGCAGTATTTT. This chain joins TRBV4-3 and TRBJ2-3; 8 bases are shared with TRBD1. Germline loops: CDR1 LGHNA, CDR2 YSLEER. V lost 4 bases, J lost 3 bases, and 6 bases stayed unmatched. CDR3 length equals 15 residues.

The chain couples TRBV28 to TRBJ2-1, with 12 bases fitting TRBD2. This CDR3 has 14 amino acids. CDR1 and CDR2 (germline): MDHEN, SYDVKM. V lost 9 bases to trimming and J lost 8 bases; unmatched junction nucleotides: 8. CDR3 in DNA: TGTGCCAGTGAGACTAGCGGGAGTAGAGATGAGCAGTTCTTC. As protein: CASETSGSRDEQFF.

The chain couples TRBV6-5 to TRBJ1-3, with D perhaps matching TRBD1 (5 bases). The CDR3 covers 16 residues. V lost 2 bases to trimming and J lost 0 bases, with 11 bases between them. The germline CDR1 and CDR2 sequences are MNHEY and SVGAGI. The CDR3 sequence is CASSYEGPASGNTIYF. The CDR3 bases are TGTGCCAGCAGTTACGAGGGACCGGCCTCTGGAAACACCATATATTTT.

The J gene is TRBJ1-6, the V gene TRBV7-3; the D is unclear. Trimming removed 5 bases at V and 7 bases at J, with 12 bases between. CDR1 is SGHTA and CDR2 is FQGTGA in the germline V gene. The CDR3 has 14 residues. Written as DNA, the CDR3 is TGTGCCAGCAGCCCCGGACTGATAAATTCACCCCTCCACTTT. Translation: CASSPGLINSPLHF.

CDR3 in amino acids: CASSTGQGETGSTF. The DNA of the CDR3 is TGTGCCAGCAGTACTGGACAGGGGGAGACAGGTTCGACCTTC. The rearrangement links TRBV6-6 to TRBJ1-2, with 10 bases lining up with TRBD1. Germline V gene data show CDR1 as MNHNY and CDR2 as SVGAGI (reference sequence). The J segment lost 14 bases and the V segment lost 5 bases, leaving 14 bases of the junction unmatched. This CDR3 comprises 14 residues.

The genes are TRBV9 and TRBJ2-2; D not certain. Germline V lookup: CDR1 SGDLS, CDR2 YYNGEE. Trimming cost V 4 bases and J 5 bases, with 9 bases left between them. This CDR3 has 13 amino acids. The CDR3 DNA sequence: TGTGCCAGCAGCCCCCGTCCAACCGGGGAGCTGTTTTTT. It is translated as CASSPRPTGELFF.

The rearrangement joins TRBV6-1 to TRBJ2-2; D is perhaps TRBD2 (5 bases). The CDR3 sequence is 13 residues long. The V end lost 7 bases, the J end lost 5 bases, and 11 bases lay between the germline ends. Germline V gene lookup returns CDR1 MNHNS and CDR2 SASEGT. For the CDR3, the DNA is TGTGCCAGCACCCTAGGACTTACCGGGGAGCTGTTTTTT. Encoded protein: CASTLGLTGELFF.

The genes are TRBV18 and TRBJ2-3; no clear D gene. Looked up from germline, CDR1 is KGHSH and CDR2 is LQKENI. The V end was cut by 7 bases, the J end by 4 bases, with 18 bases between. This CDR3 region has 15 residues. CDR3 loop: CASFRGAPAADTQYF. The CDR3 bases are TGTGCCAGCTTCAGAGGCGCGCCAGCCGCAGATACGCAGTATTTT.

The chain employs TRBV15 and TRBJ1-1; D possibly corresponds to TRBD1 (5 bases). CDR3 length: 16 amino acids. V was clipped by 1 base and J by 4 bases, with 16 bases between them. The V gene's germline CDR1 is LNHNV and CDR2 YYDKDF (reference sequence). CDR3 sequence reads: CATSRGGVGRFTEAFF. In nucleotides, the CDR3 is TGTGCCACCAGCAGAGGAGGGGTCGGTCGGTTCACTGAAGCTTTCTTT.

The sample holds a few counts of this clone. The chain recombines TRBV6-5 with TRBJ1-1, with D hard to call. The CDR3 spans 14 residues. The V gene's germline CDR1 is MNHEY and CDR2 SVGAGI. V gave up 7 bases and J gave up 3 bases, with 15 bases separating them. CDR3 region: CASTHRDGDTEAFF. The CDR3 nucleotides are TGTGCCAGCACCCACCGGGATGGCGACACTGAAGCTTTCTTT.

This clone was picked up one time. This chain links TRBV7-3 with TRBJ2-2, with TRBD2 matching over 9 bases. Per the germline V gene, CDR1 is SGHTA and CDR2 is FQGTGA. The CDR3 has 18 amino acids. V gave up 5 bases and J gave up 3 bases; unmatched junction bases: 13. CDR3 coding DNA: TGTGCCAGCAGCCCTCTCCCTATTAGCGGGAGCGACACCGGGGAGCTGTTTTTT. This translates into CASSPLPISGSDTGELFF.

The rearrangement links TRBV18 to TRBJ1-3; D perhaps matches TRBD1 (5 bases). Germline assignment: CDR1 KGHSH and CDR2 LQKENI. The CDR3 is made up of 17 amino acids. Trimming pared 2 bases from V and 2 bases from J, leaving 16 bases between. The CDR3 nucleotides read TGTGCCAGCTCACCATCCACACCCGGGACCGCTGGAAACACCATATATTTT. Protein product: CASSPSTPGTAGNTIYF.

J is TRBJ2-1 and V is TRBV27; TRBD1 matches 7 bases. Looked up from germline, CDR1 is MNHEY and CDR2 is SMNVEV (reference sequence). The CDR3 spans 15 residues. With V trimmed by 6 bases and J by 0 bases, 5 bases remained unmatched. Written as DNA, the CDR3 is TGTGCCAGCAGCCTCCGGGACAGCTCCTACAATGAGCAGTTCTTC. It yields the protein CASSLRDSSYNEQFF.